The 9 T cell receptor beta chains below were found in one sample sequenced in a study of T cell responses to AZD1222 COVID-19 vaccine. The data were produced by immunoSEQ multiplex PCR, yet TCRdb's version contains in-frame clones alone and is incomplete. Of 140,000 to 150,000 clones listed, roughly 92% are singletons. This sample comprised peripheral blood, obtained on day 0 of AZD1222 vaccination. Receptor source: an adult in good health.

This clone was seen only a few times. The chain recombines TRBV5-7 with TRBJ2-7; tentative D call: TRBD2 (5 bases). TRBV5-7 is noted as an ORF with a role that remains uncertain. The CDR3 is 13 amino acids. V was shortened by 0 bases and J by 5 bases, with 9 bases between the two germline ends. The CDR3 bases are TGTGCCAGCAGCTTGGCACTAGGCGACGAGCAGTACTTC. This translates into CASSLALGDEQYF.

The chain uses TRBV3-1 (or the pseudogene TRBV3-2) and TRBJ1-1, with no clear D. This CDR3 has 15 residues. V lost 0 bases, J lost 6 bases, and 14 bases lay in between. CDR1 is LGHDT, CDR2 YNNKEL, per germline (reference sequence). The CDR3 DNA follows: TGTGCCAGCAGCCAAGATCCCCATATTCAGTCTGAAGCTTTCTTT. Amino acids: CASSQDPHIQSEAFF.

The chain employs TRBV9 and TRBJ2-1, with unresolved D. The CDR3 is 12 residues long. The ends were cut back, 6 bases at V and 12 bases at J, with 16 bases in the middle. Germline V gives CDR1 SGDLS, CDR2 YYNGEE. The CDR3 DNA reads TGTGCCAGCATCCCTAGTCGAGATCGGCAGTTCTTC. As protein: CASIPSRDRQFF.

CDR3 protein: CASSRIGGRAAQGNYGYTF. The CDR3 DNA follows: TGCGCCAGCAGCAGGATAGGGGGGCGTGCGGCCCAGGGGAACTATGGCTACACCTTC. This chain links TRBV5-1 with TRBJ1-2; possibly TRBD1 for D (6 bases). The CDR3 loop spans 19 amino acids. Germline V CDR1 and CDR2: SGHRS, YFSETQ. Trimming removed 4 bases from V and 2 bases from J, with 27 bases in between.

This sequence joins TRBV5-1 and TRBJ2-3; D remains ambiguous. V lost 0 bases to trimming and J lost 11 bases, with 13 bases between them. The CDR3 totals 13 residues. Germline V gene data show CDR1 as SGHRS and CDR2 as YFSETQ. The CDR3, as DNA: TGCGCCAGCAGCTTGGAACCCACCGGGCTGCAGTATTTT. As protein: CASSLEPTGLQYF.

The chain uses TRBV19 and TRBJ1-5; D is uncertain. The CDR3 spans 13 residues. V was shortened by 7 bases and J by 4 bases, with 11 bases between the two germline ends. Germline CDR1 LNHDA, CDR2 SQIVND (reference sequence). The CDR3 bases are TGTGCCAGTAAACTTACTGAGAATCAGCCCCAGCATTTT. It codes for CASKLTENQPQHF.

The rearrangement links TRBV5-1 to TRBJ2-2; 12 nucleotides agree with TRBD2. Germline CDR1 and CDR2: SGHRS and YFSETQ. The CDR3 has 14 residues. Germline trimming cut 6 bases from V and 5 bases from J; bases unmatched to any gene: 2. The CDR3 reads CASTGTSGTGELFF. The CDR3 DNA sequence: TGCGCCAGCACTGGGACTAGCGGGACCGGGGAGCTGTTTTTT. The full variable domain, with the rest looked up from reference TRBV5-1 and TRBJ2-2, is KAGVTQTPRYLIKTRGQQVTLSCSPISGHRSVSWYQQTPGQGLQFLFEYFSETQRNKGNFPGRFSGRQFSNSRSEMNVSTLELGDSALYLCASTGTSGTGELFFGEGSRLTVL.

This rearrangement joins TRBV2 to TRBJ1-1; no reliable D call. Trimming cost V 6 bases and J 11 bases, with 22 bases left between them. The germline V gene has CDR1 SNHLY and CDR2 FYNNEI. The CDR3 runs to 14 residues. The CDR3 region has the DNA TGTGCCAGCAGCGCCTCGGACGTCGGCGGAATGGCTTTCTTT. It encodes CASSASDVGGMAFF.

CDR3 region: CASSHRGQPQHF. The CDR3 nucleotides read TGTGCCAGCAGCCACCGGGGACAGCCCCAGCATTTT. The chain uses TRBV3-1 (or the pseudogene TRBV3-2) and TRBJ1-5; no definite D call. Looked up from germline, CDR1 is LGHDT and CDR2 is YNNKEL (reference sequence). The V end lost 3 bases, the J end lost 7 bases, and 7 bases lay between the germline ends. The CDR3 extends over 12 amino acids.